Sequencing of this T cell receptor (beta chain) was carried out in a study of blood T cell repertoires in COVID-19. Across the whole study: The samples span acute and convalescent COVID-19 from the United States, Italy and Spain.

Under the authors' procedure: Amplified reference gene primers provided the basis for estimating nucleated cell counts. TCRdb keeps only in-frame clones here, not all; method: immunoSEQ multiplex PCR. V and J calls and clone size come straight from that table; D and trimming were deduced from the DNA. The sample carries 100,000 to 150,000 clones, around 89% recorded once. Germline V gives CDR1 DFQATT, CDR2 SNEGSKA (reference sequence). Unmatched junction bases numbered 2, after V lost 6 bases and J lost 3 bases. This CDR3 region has 11 residues. J is TRBJ2-7 and V is TRBV20-1; TRBD1 aligns across 7 bases. The material sequenced was peripheral blood. The source is a man between 65 and 85 years old with active or convalescent COVID-19. CDR3 nucleotide sequence: TGCAGTGCCCGGACAGGCTACGAGCAGTACTTC. It translates to CSARTGYEQYF.